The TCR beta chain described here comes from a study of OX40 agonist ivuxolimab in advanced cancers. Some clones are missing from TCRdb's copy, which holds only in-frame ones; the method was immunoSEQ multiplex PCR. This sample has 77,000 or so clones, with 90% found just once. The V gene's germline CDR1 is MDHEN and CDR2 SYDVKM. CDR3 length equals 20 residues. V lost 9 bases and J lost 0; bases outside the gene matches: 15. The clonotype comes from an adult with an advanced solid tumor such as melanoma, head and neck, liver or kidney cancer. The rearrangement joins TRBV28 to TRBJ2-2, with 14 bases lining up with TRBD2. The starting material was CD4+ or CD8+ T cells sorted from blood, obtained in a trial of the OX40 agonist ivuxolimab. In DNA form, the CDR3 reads TGTGCCAGTGGGGAACTACTTGGACTAGCGGGGGGACCGAACACCGGGGAGCTGTTTTTT. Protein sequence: CASGELLGLAGGPNTGELFF.